Sample share makes the clone carrying this TCR beta chain medium-sized. What it binds is not known. The germline V gene has CDR1 KGHSH and CDR2 LQKENI. Trimming removed 6 bases from V and 3 bases from J, with 11 bases in between. The CDR3 spans 13 residues. TCRdb itself ran the reads through MiXCR, one entry per CDR3 protein. The table has about 14,000 distinct CDR3 sequences, 20% to 25% seen once. The sample is drawn from a study of liver allograft versus peripheral blood T cells. Study details: Graft-liver T cell receptor repertoires were compared against recipient peripheral blood repertoires. Study-level points and caveats: T cell receptor repertoires inside liver allografts reportedly differed from those in peripheral blood.

This chain joins TRBV18 and TRBJ1-2; D unclear. This TCR came from a human patient who had a liver transplant. Some of these T cells may belong to the graft donor. This chain's CDR3 is CASSLGRDYGYTF. The CDR3 coding sequence is TGTGCCAGCTCCCTCGGAAGAGACTATGGCTACACCTTC.